This T cell receptor (beta chain) is drawn from a study of blood T cell repertoires in COVID-19 (dated by TCRdb to 2020 to 2022). Concerning the study at large: The collaborator samples originated in the United States, Italy and Spain and spanned the acute and convalescent phases of COVID-19. The prospective study material was composed of cDNA or gDNA derived from T cells, B-cell-depleted T cells, or PBMCs. The dataset comprised deeply sampled blood TCRbeta repertoires from subjects exposed to, actively infected with, or recovered from COVID-19. The repertoires were released in a freely available public database meant as a resource for research on the immune response to SARS-CoV-2. The samples were drawn from two sources: the first 160 participants of the ongoing ImmuneRACE study, and over 950 subjects contributed by 6 global collaborators. A de-identified subject ID, COVID-19 status, age in years and sex were almost always included in the sample metadata. Where available, HLA class I and class II types were taken from metadata supplied by the sample provider and were not determined by assay-based typing.

TCRbeta CDR3 regions were amplified from genomic DNA using the immunoSEQ Assay, a bias-controlled multiplex PCR. For the original study's pipeline: Nucleated cell counts per sample were estimated from amplification of reference gene primers within the assay. Sequence reads were collapsed and filtered to measure the absolute abundance of every unique TCRbeta CDR3 rearrangement. For each sample, productive Simpson clonality was calculated as the square root of Simpson's diversity index across productive rearrangements. The immuneACCESS repertoire file appears here via TCRdb, limited to in-frame rearrangements. These files lack a portion of the clones; in checked studies, under half of the deficit traces to unresolved V genes, and the cause of the others is not known. Clone size and V and J calls were adopted from that table, with D and trimming inferred from the DNA. The sample includes approximately 100,000 clones, with 88% observed a single time. Around 6.9% of the sample lies in the top ten.

Each collaborating institution followed its own protocols to collect whole blood in K2EDTA tubes. For TCRbeta analysis, collaborators shipped samples in one of three forms: frozen whole blood, isolated PBMCs, or DNA extracted from either of those sample types. General study outcomes and caveats: How much clinical and demographic metadata was included differed by source and by participant, and the metadata was provided uncurated.

As regards this clone: This receptor's antigen is unknown. Base-call qualities are not available, and no considerably larger clone is one nucleotide away.

The germline V gene encodes CDR1 SGHNT and CDR2 YYREEE (reference sequence). Trimming removed 0 bases from V and 9 bases from J; the gene matches leave 11 bases unexplained. The CDR3 measures 16 amino acids from cysteine to phenylalanine. Solely the CDR3 DNA is kept, with 48 bases framed from the first base. Sequenced: peripheral blood. The chain is assembled from TRBV5-4 and TRBJ2-5, and 10 junction bases match TRBD2. This clonotype was obtained from a woman in her sixties or seventies with acute or convalescent COVID-19. The nucleotides are TGTGCCAGCAGCTTGGGTATAGCGGGAGGATCTGAGGCCCAGTACTTC. Its translation reads: CASSLGIAGGSEAQYF.